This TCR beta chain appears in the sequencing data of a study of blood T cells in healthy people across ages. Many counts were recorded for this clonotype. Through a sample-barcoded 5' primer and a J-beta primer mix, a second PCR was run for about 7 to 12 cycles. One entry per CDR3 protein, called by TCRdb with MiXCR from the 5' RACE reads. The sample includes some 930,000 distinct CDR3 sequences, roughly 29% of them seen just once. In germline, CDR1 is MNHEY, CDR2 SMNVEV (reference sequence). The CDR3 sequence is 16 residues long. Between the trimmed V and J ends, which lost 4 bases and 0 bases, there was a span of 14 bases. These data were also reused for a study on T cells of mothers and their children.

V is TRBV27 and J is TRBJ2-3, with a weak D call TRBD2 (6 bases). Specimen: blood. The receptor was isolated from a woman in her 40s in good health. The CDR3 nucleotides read TGTGCCAGCAGTTCCTTTTCTGCGGGGAGCACAGATACGCAGTATTTT. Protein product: CASSSFSAGSTDTQYF.